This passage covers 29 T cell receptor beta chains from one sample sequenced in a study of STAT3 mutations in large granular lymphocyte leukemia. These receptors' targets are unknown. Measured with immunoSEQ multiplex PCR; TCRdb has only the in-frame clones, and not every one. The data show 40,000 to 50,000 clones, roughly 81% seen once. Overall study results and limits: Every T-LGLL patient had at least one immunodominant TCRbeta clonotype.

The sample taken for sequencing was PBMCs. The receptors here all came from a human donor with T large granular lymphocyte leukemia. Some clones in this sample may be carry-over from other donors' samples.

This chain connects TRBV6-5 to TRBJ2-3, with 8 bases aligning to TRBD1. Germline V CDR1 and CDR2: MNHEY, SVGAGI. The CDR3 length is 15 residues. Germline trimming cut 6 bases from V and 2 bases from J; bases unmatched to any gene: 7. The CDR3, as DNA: TGTGCCAGCAGACCACAGGGGGTCCTCACAGATACGCAGTATTTT. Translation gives CASRPQGVLTDTQYF.

CDR3 sequence: CASSLGGEGERGGTDTQYF. CDR3 nucleotides: TGTGCCAGCAGCTTAGGCGGGGAGGGGGAGCGGGGTGGCACAGATACGCAGTATTTT. The V and J genes are TRBV7-2 and TRBJ2-3; D is perhaps TRBD2 (7 bases). V was pared by 1 base and J by 1 base, with 21 bases between. The germline V gene has CDR1 SGHTA and CDR2 FQGNSA. This CDR3 comprises 19 residues.

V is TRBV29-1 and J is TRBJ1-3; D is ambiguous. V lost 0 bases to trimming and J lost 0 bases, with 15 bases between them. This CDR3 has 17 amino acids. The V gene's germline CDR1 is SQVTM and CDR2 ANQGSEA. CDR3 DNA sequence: TGCAGCGTTGAAGATCCTATCAGTCGGCACTCTGGAAACACCATATATTTT. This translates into CSVEDPISRHSGNTIYF.

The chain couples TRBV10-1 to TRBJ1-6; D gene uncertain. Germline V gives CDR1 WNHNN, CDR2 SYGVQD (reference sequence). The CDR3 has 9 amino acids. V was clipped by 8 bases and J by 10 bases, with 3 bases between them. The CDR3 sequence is CASPSPLHF. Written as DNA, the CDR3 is TGCGCCAGCCCCTCACCCCTCCACTTT.

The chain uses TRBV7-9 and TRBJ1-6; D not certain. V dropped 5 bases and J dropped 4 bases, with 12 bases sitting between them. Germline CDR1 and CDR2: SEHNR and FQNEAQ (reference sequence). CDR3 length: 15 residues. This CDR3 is CASSRVTGYNSPLHF. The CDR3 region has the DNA TGTGCCAGCAGCCGTGTAACCGGTTATAATTCACCCCTCCACTTT.

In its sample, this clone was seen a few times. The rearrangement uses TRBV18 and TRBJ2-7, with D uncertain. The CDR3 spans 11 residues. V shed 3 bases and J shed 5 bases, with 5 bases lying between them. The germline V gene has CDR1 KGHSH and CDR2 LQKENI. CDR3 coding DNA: TGTGCCAGCTCACCTAAGGACGAGCAGTACTTC. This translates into CASSPKDEQYF.

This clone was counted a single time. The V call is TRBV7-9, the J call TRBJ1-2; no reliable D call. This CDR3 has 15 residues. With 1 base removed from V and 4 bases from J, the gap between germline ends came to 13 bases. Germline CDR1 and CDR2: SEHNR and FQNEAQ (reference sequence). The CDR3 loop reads CASSLDTALGYGYTF. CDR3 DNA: TGTGCCAGCAGCTTAGACACCGCCCTAGGCTATGGCTACACCTTC.

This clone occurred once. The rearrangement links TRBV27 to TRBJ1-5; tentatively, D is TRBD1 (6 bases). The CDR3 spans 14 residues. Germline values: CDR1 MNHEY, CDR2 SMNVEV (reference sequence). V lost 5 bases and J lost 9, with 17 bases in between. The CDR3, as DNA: TGTGCCAGCAGTCCCGGACAGCGCCGCGGGCCCCAGCATTTT. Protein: CASSPGQRRGPQHF.

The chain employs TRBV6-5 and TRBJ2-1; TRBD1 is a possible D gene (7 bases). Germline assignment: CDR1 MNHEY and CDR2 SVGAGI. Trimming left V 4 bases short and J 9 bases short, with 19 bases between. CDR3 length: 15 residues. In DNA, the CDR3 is TGTGCCAGCAGTTGGTGGAGGACAGGAGGGGGTGAGCAGTTCTTC. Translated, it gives CASSWWRTGGGEQFF.

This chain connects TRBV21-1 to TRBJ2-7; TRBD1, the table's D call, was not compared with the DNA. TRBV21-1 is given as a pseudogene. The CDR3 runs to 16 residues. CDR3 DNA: TGTGCCAGCAGCCCACACAGGGCCGATATCGCCTACGAGCAGTACTTC. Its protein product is CASSPHRADIAYEQYF.

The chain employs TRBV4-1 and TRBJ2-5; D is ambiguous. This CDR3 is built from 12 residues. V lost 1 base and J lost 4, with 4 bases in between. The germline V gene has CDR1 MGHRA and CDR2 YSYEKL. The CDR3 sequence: CASSQVRETQYF. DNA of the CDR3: TGCGCCAGCAGCCAAGTTAGAGAGACCCAGTACTTC.

The CDR3 sequence: CASSARTGTGGGGYTF. Written as DNA, the CDR3 is TGTGCCAGTAGTGCGCGGACCGGGACAGGGGGTGGCGGCTACACCTTC. The chain combines TRBV19 with TRBJ1-2; 11 nucleotides align to TRBD1. CDR1 is LNHDA, CDR2 SQIVND, per germline (reference sequence). V gave up 5 bases and J gave up 8 bases; unmatched junction bases: 13. The CDR3 length is 16 residues.

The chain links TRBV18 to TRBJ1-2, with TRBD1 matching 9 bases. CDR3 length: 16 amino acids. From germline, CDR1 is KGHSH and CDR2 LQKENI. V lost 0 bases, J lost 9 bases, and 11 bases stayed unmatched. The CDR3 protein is CASSPPIRDRARSYTF. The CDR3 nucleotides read TGTGCCAGCTCACCACCAATAAGGGACAGGGCAAGGAGCTACACCTTC.

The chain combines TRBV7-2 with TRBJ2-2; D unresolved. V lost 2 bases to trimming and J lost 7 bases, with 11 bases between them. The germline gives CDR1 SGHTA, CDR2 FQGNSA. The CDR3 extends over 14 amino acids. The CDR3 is CASSLIPENGELFF. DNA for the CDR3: TGTGCCAGCAGCTTAATTCCCGAGAACGGGGAGCTGTTTTTT.

The CDR3, as DNA: TGTGCCAGCTCACCACCGTACACCCGGAACACTGAAGCTTTCTTT. It translates to CASSPPYTRNTEAFF. The chain has TRBV18 and TRBJ1-1; D unresolved. Trimming shortened V by 0 bases and J by 1 base, and 9 bases separated the two germline ends. The CDR3 spans 15 residues. Germline V gene sequence: CDR1 KGHSH, CDR2 LQKENI.

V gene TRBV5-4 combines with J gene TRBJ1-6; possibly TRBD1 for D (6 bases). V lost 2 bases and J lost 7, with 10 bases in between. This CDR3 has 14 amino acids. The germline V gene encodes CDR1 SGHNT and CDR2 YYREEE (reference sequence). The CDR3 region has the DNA TGTGCCAGCAGCTTTTTAGGGGGAAATTCACCCCTCCACTTT. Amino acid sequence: CASSFLGGNSPLHF.

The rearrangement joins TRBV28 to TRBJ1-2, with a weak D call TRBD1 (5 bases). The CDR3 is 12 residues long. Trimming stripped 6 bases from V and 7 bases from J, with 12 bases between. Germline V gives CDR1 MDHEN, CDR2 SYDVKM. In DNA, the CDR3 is TGTGCCAGCAGATTAAGAAGGGGTGGCTACACCTTC. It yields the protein CASRLRRGGYTF.

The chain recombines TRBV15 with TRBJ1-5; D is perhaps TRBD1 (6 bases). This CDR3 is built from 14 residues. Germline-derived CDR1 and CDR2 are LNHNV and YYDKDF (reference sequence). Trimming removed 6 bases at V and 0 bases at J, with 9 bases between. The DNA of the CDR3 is TGTGCCACCAGGGGGGCAGTTAGCAATCAGCCCCAGCATTTT. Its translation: CATRGAVSNQPQHF.

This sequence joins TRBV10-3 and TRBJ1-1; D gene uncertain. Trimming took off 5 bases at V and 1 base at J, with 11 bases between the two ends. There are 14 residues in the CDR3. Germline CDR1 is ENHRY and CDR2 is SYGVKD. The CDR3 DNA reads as TGTGCCATCAGTATTGACGCAACGAACACTGAAGCTTTCTTT. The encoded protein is CAISIDATNTEAFF.

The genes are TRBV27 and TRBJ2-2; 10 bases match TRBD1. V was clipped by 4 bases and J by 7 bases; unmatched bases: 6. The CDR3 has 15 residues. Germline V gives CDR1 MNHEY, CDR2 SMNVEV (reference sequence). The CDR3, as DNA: TGTGCCAGCAGTTATTGGACAGGGGGAAGCGGGGAGCTGTTTTTT. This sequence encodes CASSYWTGGSGELFF.

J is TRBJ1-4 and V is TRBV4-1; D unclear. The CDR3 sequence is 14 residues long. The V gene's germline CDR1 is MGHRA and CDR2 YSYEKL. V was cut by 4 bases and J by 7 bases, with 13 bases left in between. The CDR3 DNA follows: TGCGCCAGCAGCCCGGGTCCAGTGGTTGAAAAACTGTTTTTT. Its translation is CASSPGPVVEKLFF.

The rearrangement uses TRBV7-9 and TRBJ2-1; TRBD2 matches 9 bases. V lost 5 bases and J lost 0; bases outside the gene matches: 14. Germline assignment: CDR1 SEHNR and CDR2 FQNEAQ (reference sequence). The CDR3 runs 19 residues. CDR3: CASSRRLAGPSSSYNEQFF. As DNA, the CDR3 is TGTGCCAGCAGCCGCCGCCTAGCGGGGCCCTCGAGCTCCTACAATGAGCAGTTCTTC.

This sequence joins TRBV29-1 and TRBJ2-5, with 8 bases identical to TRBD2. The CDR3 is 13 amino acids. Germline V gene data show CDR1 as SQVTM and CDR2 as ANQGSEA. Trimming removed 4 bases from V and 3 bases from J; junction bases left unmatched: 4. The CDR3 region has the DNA TGCAGCGTTGGGCGGGGGGCGGAAGAGACCCAGTACTTC. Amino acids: CSVGRGAEETQYF.

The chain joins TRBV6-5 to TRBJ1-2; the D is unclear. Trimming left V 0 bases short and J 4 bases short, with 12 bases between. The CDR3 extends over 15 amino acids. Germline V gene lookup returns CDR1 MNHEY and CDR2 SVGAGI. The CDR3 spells CASSYSGGSLYGYTF. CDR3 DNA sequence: TGTGCCAGCAGTTACTCTGGTGGCAGCCTCTATGGCTACACCTTC.

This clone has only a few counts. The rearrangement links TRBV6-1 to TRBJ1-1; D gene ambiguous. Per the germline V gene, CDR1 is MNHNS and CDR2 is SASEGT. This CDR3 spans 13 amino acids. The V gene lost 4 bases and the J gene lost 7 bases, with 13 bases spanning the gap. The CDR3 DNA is TGTGCCAGCAGTGCGGCAGGTGGGATTGAAGCTTTCTTT. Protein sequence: CASSAAGGIEAFF.

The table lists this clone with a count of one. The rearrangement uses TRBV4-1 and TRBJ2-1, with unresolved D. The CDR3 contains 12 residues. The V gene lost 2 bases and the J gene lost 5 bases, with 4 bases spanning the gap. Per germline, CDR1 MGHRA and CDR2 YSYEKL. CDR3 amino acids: CASSQTNNEQFF. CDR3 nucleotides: TGCGCCAGCAGCCAAACCAACAATGAGCAGTTCTTC.

CDR3 DNA sequence: TGTGCCAGCAGCTTAGCGACAGGGGGCTACTCCTACGAGCAGTACTTC. Its translation: CASSLATGGYSYEQYF. The genes are TRBV11-2 and TRBJ2-7; 10 bases fit TRBD1. The V gene end was trimmed by 1 base and the J gene end by 0 bases; junction bases not matched to a gene: 3. This CDR3 is built from 16 residues. Germline CDR1 SGHAT, CDR2 FQNNGV.

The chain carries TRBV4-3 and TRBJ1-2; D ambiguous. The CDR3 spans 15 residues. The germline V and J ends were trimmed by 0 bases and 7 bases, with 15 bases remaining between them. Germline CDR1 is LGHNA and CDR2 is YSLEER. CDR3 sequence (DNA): TGCGCCAGCAGCCAAGATCTCGGATTAGAACGTGGCTACACCTTC. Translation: CASSQDLGLERGYTF.

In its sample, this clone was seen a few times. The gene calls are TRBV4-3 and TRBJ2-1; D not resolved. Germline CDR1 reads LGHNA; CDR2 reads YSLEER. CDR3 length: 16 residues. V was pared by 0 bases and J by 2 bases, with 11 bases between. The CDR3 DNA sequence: TGCGCCAGCAGCCAAGATGAAGGCGAAGCCTACAATGAGCAGTTCTTC. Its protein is CASSQDEGEAYNEQFF.